This T cell receptor beta chain stems from a study of PD-1 blockade in mismatch repair-deficient tumors. The germline V and J ends were trimmed by 5 bases and 6 bases, with 18 bases remaining between them. Germline CDR1 SGHRS, CDR2 YFSETQ. The CDR3 covers 14 residues. Profiling relied on immunoSEQ multiplex PCR, and the TCRdb table lists in-frame clones only, not all of them. The repertoire includes 15,000 to 25,000 clones, roughly four fifths of them detected once, and 1.4% to 1.5% sits in the top ten. This TCR was recovered from an adult with mismatch repair-deficient cancer. The sequencing used PBMCs, collected 52 weeks after starting pembrolizumab. V is TRBV5-1 and J is TRBJ2-7, with D maybe TRBD2 (7 bases). CDR3 in amino acids: CASREGEGLGEQYF. The CDR3 DNA follows: TGCGCCAGCAGGGAGGGGGAGGGCCTGGGCGAGCAGTACTTC.